This note documents a single T cell receptor beta chain sequence. This clonotype was found a few times. Its antigen remains undetermined. No base-level quality is on record; no much larger clone is a single base apart. The source of the sample is a study of T-cell reconstitution after alpha-beta-depleted transplantation in children (dated by TCRdb to the mid-2010s). Regarding the research as a whole: The study quantitatively tracked T-cell immune reconstitution after TCRalphabeta/CD19-depleted allogeneic hematopoietic cell transplantation in children using TCR repertoire profiling. Study-wide conclusions, independent of this receptor: The apparently early alphabetaT-cell count recovery about two months after transplant was reportedly dependent on only several hundred rapidly expanded clones derived from non-depleted graft cells. Over the following months the frequencies of hyperexpanded clones went down, and after one year T-cell counts and TCRbeta diversity were mostly credited to newly produced T cells. The high TCRbeta diversity at day 60 in some patients was ascribed to recipient T cells and intrathymic progenitors that had survived conditioning.

This specimen's treatment or condition label, per the study, means: allogeneic hematopoietic cell transplantation with graft depleted of TCRalphabeta T cells and CD19 B cells. Transplant recipients were children who received TCRalphabeta/CD19-depleted allogeneic hematopoietic cell grafts. Trimming takes 8 bases off V and 6 bases off J; junction bases not matched to a gene: 10. The CDR3 starts with the cysteine, ends with the phenylalanine, and has 14 residues. Here the CDR3 DNA is all that survives: 42 bases in frame from base 1. Libraries were made using PCR. The instrument was an Illumina HiSeq 2500. Molecular barcoding was employed in the preparation of TCR libraries, with unique molecular identifiers being used to normalize TCRbeta repertoire quantification. Starting from the raw public reads, TCRdb applied fastp trimming at Q25, assembled clones with MiXCR and retained in-frame beta chains. Every CDR3 protein is listed once, alongside the most common genes and DNA of its rows. The sample table records about 290,000 distinct CDR3 sequences; around a tenth of these occur just once. The ten biggest clones cover 7.5% of the sample.

In this chain, TRBV12-3 or TRBV12-4 is recombined with TRBJ2-3, with TRBD2 identical over 8 junction bases. The source of this sequence is a boy under two years old with acute myeloid leukemia, due to receive a stem cell transplant. Sequencing was performed on PBMCs, taken before TCRalphabeta/CD19-depleted stem cell transplant. This receptor has the CDR3 CASSLGLAPDTQYF. The DNA sequence is given as TGTGCCAGCTCACTCGGACTAGCACCCGATACGCAGTATTTT.